This T cell receptor (beta chain) came from a study of blood T cells in healthy people across ages. This CDR3 spans 15 amino acids. Germline lookup yields CDR1 SGHDT and CDR2 YYEEEE. The trim removed 3 bases at V and 8 bases at J, leaving 10 bases unmatched. A second PCR of roughly 7 to 11 cycles used a sample-barcoded 5' primer and a J-beta primer mix. One entry per CDR3 protein results from TCRdb running MiXCR on the 5' RACE reads. The sample holds around 1,700,000 distinct CDR3 sequences, 25% to 30% seen once. The sequencing input was blood. The V gene is TRBV5-6, the J gene TRBJ2-1, with 8 nucleotides matching TRBD1. The source of this sequence is a woman aged 25 to 39 in good health. CDR3 DNA sequence: TGTGCCAGCAGCTCCAGAACAGGGGGAGGACATGAGCAGTTCTTC. Its protein product is CASSSRTGGGHEQFF.